A single sample gave rise to the 19 T cell receptor beta chains below, sequenced in a study of lymphopenia after photon versus proton radiotherapy. Libraries were prepared by immunoSEQ multiplex PCR; TCRdb keeps only in-frame clonotypes and omits some of them. The repertoire has approximately 65,000 clones, around 90% of them found once; the top ten carry about 3.1%. The sample in question was peripheral blood, obtained from a patient treated with photon-based radiotherapy. These receptors came from a woman in her 70s with pancreatic cancer.

The rearrangement uses TRBV29-1 and TRBJ1-1, with TRBD1 identical over 7 bases. The ends lost 5 bases at V and 1 base at J; junction bases unmatched: 1. CDR1 and CDR2 (germline): SQVTM, ANQGSEA. This CDR3 has 12 residues. This CDR3 reads CSVPGGNTEAFF. The CDR3 DNA is TGCAGCGTTCCAGGGGGGAACACTGAAGCTTTCTTT.

Points on this clone: Other DNA sequences within the sample encode an identical CDR3. The gene calls are TRBV9 and TRBJ2-7, with 11 bases aligning to TRBD2. J was trimmed by 3 bases and V by 1 base; bases with no gene match: 3. The CDR3 is 15 amino acids. Germline loops: CDR1 SGDLS, CDR2 YYNGEE. CDR3 coding DNA: TGTGCCAGCAGCGTAACTAGCGGGGGCGGCTACGAGCAGTACTTC. It codes for CASSVTSGGGYEQYF.

The chain couples TRBV18 to TRBJ2-1, with TRBD1 identical over 10 bases. Trimming took 9 bases from V and 8 from J; bases not matched to a gene: 10. The CDR3 runs to 14 residues. Germline V gives CDR1 KGHSH, CDR2 LQKENI. Here the CDR3 reads CASRPGTGVDEQFF. The CDR3 region has the DNA TGTGCCAGTCGTCCCGGGACAGGGGTCGATGAGCAGTTCTTC.

The genes are TRBV5-1 and TRBJ2-2, with D perhaps given as TRBD1 or TRBD2 (5 bases each). V was shortened by 2 bases and J by 2 bases, with 13 bases between the two germline ends. The CDR3 extends over 16 amino acids. Germline CDR1 and CDR2: SGHRS and YFSETQ. CDR3 protein: CASSLDTGRNTGELFF. For the CDR3, the DNA is TGCGCCAGCAGCTTAGACACGGGGCGAAACACCGGGGAGCTGTTTTTT.

The chain couples TRBV4-2 to TRBJ2-7; 7 nucleotides match TRBD1. Trimming removed 0 bases from V and 1 base from J; junction bases left unmatched: 12. This CDR3 has 18 residues. Per the germline V gene, CDR1 is LGHNA and CDR2 is YNFKEQ. The CDR3 is CASSQDPVETGISYEQYF. CDR3 bases: TGTGCCAGCAGCCAAGATCCGGTCGAGACAGGGATATCCTACGAGCAGTACTTC.

There are a few counts of this clone. The CDR3 here is CASSWDRNSGNTIYF. The CDR3, as DNA: TGTGCCAGCAGCTGGGACAGGAACTCTGGAAACACCATATATTTT. The chain is built from TRBV5-6 and TRBJ1-3; 8 bases line up with TRBD1. Germline V gene sequence: CDR1 SGHDT, CDR2 YYEEEE. This CDR3 is built from 15 residues. Trimming cost V 3 bases and J 0 bases; bases outside gene matches: 2.

V is TRBV5-1 and J is TRBJ2-7; D perhaps matches TRBD1 (5 bases). V was clipped by 6 bases and J by 5 bases, with 15 bases between them. Germline assignment: CDR1 SGHRS and CDR2 YFSETQ. This CDR3 spans 13 amino acids. CDR3 region: CASKVGAEHEQYF. DNA of the CDR3: TGCGCCAGCAAGGTAGGGGCTGAGCACGAGCAGTACTTC.

The V and J genes are TRBV7-2 and TRBJ1-2; unclear D gene. The germline V gene has CDR1 SGHTA and CDR2 FQGNSA. The V and J ends lost 1 base and 1 base respectively, with 19 bases between them. CDR3 length: 18 amino acids. This chain's CDR3 is CASSLVAGRDDFNYGYTF. The DNA for the CDR3 is TGTGCCAGCAGCTTAGTAGCGGGGAGAGACGATTTTAACTATGGCTACACCTTC.

The rearrangement links TRBV12-5 to TRBJ2-2; D gene unclear. This CDR3 is 13 amino acids long. Germline assignment: CDR1 LGHNT and CDR2 FRNRAP. Trimming pared 8 bases from V and 1 base from J, leaving 8 bases between. The CDR3 DNA sequence: TGTGCTAGTCACAGCGAGAACACCGGGGAGCTGTTTTTT. This translates into CASHSENTGELFF. Full variable domain (missing parts from reference TRBV12-5 and TRBJ2-2): DARVTQTPRHKVTEMGQEVTMRCQPILGHNTVFWYRQTMMQGLELLAYFRNRAPLDDSGMPKDRFSAEMPDATLATLKIQPSEPRDSAVYFCASHSENTGELFFGEGSRLTVL.

The DNA for the CDR3 is TGTGCCAGCAGCCCTGACAGGGGAAGAATACTTGGGGCCAACGTCCTGACTTTC. It translates to CASSPDRGRILGANVLTF. The chain carries TRBV2 and TRBJ2-6; 8 positions agree with TRBD1. Germline CDR1 reads SNHLY; CDR2 reads FYNNEI. The CDR3 has 18 residues. Trimming removed 6 bases from V and 3 bases from J; junction bases left unmatched: 13.

V and J are TRBV10-3 and TRBJ2-1; 9 bases align to TRBD2. Germline V lookup: CDR1 ENHRY, CDR2 SYGVKD. The CDR3 is made up of 14 amino acids. The V segment lost 6 bases and the J segment 9 bases; nucleotides outside the gene matches: 9. CDR3 sequence: CAIRREREATEQFF. In DNA, the CDR3 is TGTGCCATCAGAAGGGAGCGGGAGGCAACTGAGCAGTTCTTC.

The V and J genes are TRBV28 and TRBJ2-2; a weak D match, TRBD2 (5 bases). The CDR3 is 14 residues long. Germline CDR1 MDHEN, CDR2 SYDVKM. Trimming shortened V by 3 bases and J by 4 bases, and 9 bases separated the two germline ends. CDR3 sequence reads: CASSFGRGTGELFF. Written as DNA, the CDR3 is TGTGCCAGCAGTTTCGGACGGGGCACCGGGGAGCTGTTTTTT.

The chain carries TRBV19 and TRBJ1-5; no firm D call. Germline V gives CDR1 LNHDA, CDR2 SQIVND (reference sequence). V was pared by 5 bases and J by 0 bases, with 11 bases between. The CDR3 runs to 15 residues. The CDR3 DNA sequence: TGTGCCAGTAGTCCGAGGGCCTATAGCAATCAGCCCCAGCATTTT. It codes for CASSPRAYSNQPQHF.

The CDR3 here is CASNPLQGANQPQHF. The DNA for the CDR3 is TGTGCCAGTAACCCTCTACAGGGGGCTAATCAGCCCCAGCATTTT. The chain uses TRBV19 and TRBJ1-5, with 9 bases identical to TRBD1. Looked up from germline, CDR1 is LNHDA and CDR2 is SQIVND (reference sequence). This CDR3 comprises 15 residues. The ends lost 7 bases at V and 4 bases at J; junction bases unmatched: 8.

The CDR3 loop is CASSIYRDGQETQYF. Written as DNA, the CDR3 is TGTGCCAGCAGTATTTACCGGGACGGCCAAGAGACCCAGTACTTC. V and J are TRBV25-1 and TRBJ2-5; D is possibly TRBD1 or TRBD2 (5 bases each). V lost 5 bases, J lost 1 base, and 14 bases lay in between. CDR3 length: 15 amino acids. Germline V lookup: CDR1 MGHDK, CDR2 SYGVNS.

This rearrangement joins TRBV4-1 to TRBJ2-1; D is undetermined. Germline V gene sequence: CDR1 MGHRA, CDR2 YSYEKL. CDR3 length: 15 residues. The V and J ends lost 4 bases and 0 bases respectively, with 10 bases between them. The CDR3 bases are TGCGCCAGCAGCCTAAGCCAGAGCTCCTACAATGAGCAGTTCTTC. It is translated as CASSLSQSSYNEQFF.

This chain connects TRBV7-9 to TRBJ2-7; 7 bases line up with TRBD1. The germline V gene encodes CDR1 SEHNR and CDR2 FQNEAQ (reference sequence). V trimming: 4 bases; J trimming: 5 bases; junction bases outside the gene matches: 8. This CDR3 has 14 amino acids. This chain's CDR3 is CASSSPGQAHEQYF. Written as DNA, the CDR3 is TGTGCCAGCAGCTCCCCAGGACAGGCCCACGAGCAGTACTTC.

J is TRBJ2-5 and V is TRBV11-2, with D maybe TRBD1 (5 bases). This CDR3 region has 13 residues. Trimming pared 4 bases from V and 5 bases from J, leaving 11 bases between. Looked up from germline, CDR1 is SGHAT and CDR2 is FQNNGV. The CDR3 sequence: CASSSWGLETQYF. The CDR3 DNA follows: TGTGCCAGCAGCTCGTGGGGCCTCGAGACCCAGTACTTC.

The chain uses TRBV6-1 and TRBJ1-3; D gene unclear. From germline, CDR1 is MNHNS and CDR2 SASEGT. The germline V and J ends were trimmed by 2 bases and 4 bases, with 18 bases remaining between them. This CDR3 is 17 amino acids long. The CDR3 DNA follows: TGTGCCAGCAGTGAACAGTTCGGACCCCCGGCGGGAAACACCATATATTTT. Translating it yields CASSEQFGPPAGNTIYF.